This T cell receptor beta chain came from a study of blood T cell repertoires in COVID-19. As for the study in general: Samples of COVID-19 (acute and convalescent) were obtained from the United States, Italy and Spain. PBMCs, B-cell-depleted T cells, or T cells provided the cDNA or gDNA that made up the material.

Original processing notes: Nucleated cell number was recorded as an estimate derived from reference gene primer amplification. Produced via immunoSEQ multiplex PCR; TCRdb's table is partial and in-frame only. The DNA gave D and trimming, while V, J and clone size come from that table. This table has 650,000 to 800,000 clones, approximately 90% appearing once. CDR3 length equals 12 residues. Germline V gene data show CDR1 as MDHEN and CDR2 as SYDVKM. Trimming left V 9 bases short and J 2 bases short, with 9 bases between. Source material: peripheral blood. The rearrangement joins TRBV28 to TRBJ2-3, with a tentative D call TRBD1 (5 bases). This sequence was found in a woman in her late teens or twenties with acute or convalescent COVID-19. The CDR3 nucleotides read TGTGCCAGTAGTGGGGCCACAGATACGCAGTATTTT. This encodes CASSGATDTQYF.